One sample yielded the 27 T cell receptor beta chains listed below, sequenced in a study of CD4 T cells in relation to SARS-CoV-2 and coronaviruses. CD4+ T cells from unexposed donors were obtained before the COVID-19 pandemic (2011-2018). After nine to ten days of culture, CD4+ T cells were isolated. What these receptors recognize is not known. Clones were read by immunoSEQ multiplex PCR, and TCRdb kept only the in-frame ones, dropping some. The sample includes just under 20,000 clones, just under 80% seen only once; the top ten take about 20%. Sequenced sample: CD4+ T cells from PBMCs, cultured in vitro. These receptor sequences come from a human donor in good health.

The V and J genes are TRBV5-1 and TRBJ2-1, with D unclear. Germline V gives CDR1 SGHRS, CDR2 YFSETQ. CDR3 length equals 13 residues. Deletions cut 4 bases from V and 7 bases from J, with 12 bases between. The CDR3 spells CASSGTIENEQFF. DNA for the CDR3: TGCGCCAGCAGCGGTACGATAGAGAATGAGCAGTTCTTC. Filled out from reference TRBV5-1 and TRBJ2-1, the complete variable domain reads KAGVTQTPRYLIKTRGQQVTLSCSPISGHRSVSWYQQTPGQGLQFLFEYFSETQRNKGNFPGRFSGRQFSNSRSEMNVSTLELGDSALYLCASSGTIENEQFFGPGTRLTVL.

This chain uses TRBV20-1 with TRBJ2-5; tentatively, D is TRBD2 (5 bases). V was shortened by 5 bases and J by 5 bases, with 9 bases between the two germline ends. CDR3 size: 11 residues. Germline CDR1 reads DFQATT; CDR2 reads SNEGSKA (reference sequence). The CDR3 nucleotides read TGCAGTGCTCTCGGGGAGGAGACCCAGTACTTC. Translated: CSALGEETQYF.

J is TRBJ2-5 and V is TRBV7-9; no firm D call. The CDR3 has 13 amino acids. CDR1 and CDR2 (germline): SEHNR, FQNEAQ (reference sequence). With 5 bases removed from V and 0 bases from J, the gap between germline ends came to 7 bases. CDR3 protein: CASSANHQETQYF. CDR3 in DNA: TGTGCCAGCAGCGCAAACCACCAAGAGACCCAGTACTTC.

The genes are TRBV7-2 and TRBJ1-1, with D uncertain. The germline gives CDR1 SGHTA, CDR2 FQGNSA. V was cut by 6 bases and J by 1 base, with 9 bases left in between. The CDR3 totals 13 residues. CDR3 coding DNA: TGTGCCAGCAGGCCCAAATGGAACACTGAAGCTTTCTTT. Encoded protein: CASRPKWNTEAFF.

This chain uses TRBV18 with TRBJ1-1; 7 nucleotides agree with TRBD1. CDR1 is KGHSH and CDR2 is LQKENI in the germline V gene. There are 14 residues in the CDR3. The junction had 0 bases not matched to a gene; V was cut back by 1 base and J by 1 base. DNA of the CDR3: TGTGCCAGCTCACCACAGGGGGCGAACACTGAAGCTTTCTTT. This encodes CASSPQGANTEAFF.

This clone showed up just a few times. The V gene is TRBV11-2, the J gene TRBJ1-5, with D uncertain. CDR3 length equals 13 residues. Per the germline V gene, CDR1 is SGHAT and CDR2 is FQNNGV. V was cut by 0 bases and J by 7 bases, with 7 bases left in between. The CDR3 sequence is CASSLDRRQPQHF. CDR3 bases: TGTGCCAGCAGCTTAGATCGGAGGCAGCCCCAGCATTTT.

This chain links TRBV6-5 with TRBJ1-3, with D hard to call. From germline, CDR1 is MNHEY and CDR2 SVGAGI. CDR3 size: 14 residues. V lost 8 bases and J 0 bases, leaving 11 bases between the germline ends. The CDR3 nucleotides read TGTGCCAGCGGCGGTACGAACTCTGGAAACACCATATATTTT. Its translation is CASGGTNSGNTIYF.

As for this clone: Distinct nucleotide sequences in the sample also encode this CDR3. The CDR3 DNA sequence: TGCGCCAGCAGCCGGTCGGGACAGGGTTCCGACGAGCAGTACTTC. Its protein is CASSRSGQGSDEQYF. The chain recombines TRBV4-1 with TRBJ2-7; TRBD1 matches at 9 bases. From germline, CDR1 is MGHRA and CDR2 YSYEKL. The ends lost 4 bases at V and 5 bases at J; junction bases unmatched: 9. This CDR3 has 15 amino acids.

The chain couples TRBV6-5 to TRBJ1-2; 9 positions match TRBD1. Germline CDR1 is MNHEY and CDR2 is SVGAGI. The CDR3 runs to 15 residues. The trim removed 6 bases at V and 6 bases at J, leaving 11 bases unmatched. The chain's CDR3 is CASRAGQGYTDGYTF. The CDR3 nucleotides read TGTGCCAGCAGGGCGGGACAGGGCTACACCGATGGCTACACCTTC.

This rearrangement joins TRBV5-1 to TRBJ2-3; 8 bases fit TRBD1. The CDR3 loop spans 13 amino acids. The J segment lost 5 bases and the V segment lost 5 bases, leaving 4 bases of the junction unmatched. The V gene's germline CDR1 is SGHRS and CDR2 YFSETQ. CDR3 DNA: TGCGCCAGCAGAGGGACAGGAGGAGATACGCAGTATTTT. This translates into CASRGTGGDTQYF.

In DNA form, the CDR3 reads TGTGCCAGTACCCAGAGGGGGGTGTGGGCCAACGTCCTGACTTTC. Its protein is CASTQRGVWANVLTF. The rearrangement uses TRBV19 and TRBJ2-6, with D possibly called TRBD1 or TRBD2 (6 bases each). The V and J ends lost 7 bases and 5 bases respectively, with 15 bases between them. The germline V gene encodes CDR1 LNHDA and CDR2 SQIVND (reference sequence). The CDR3 covers 15 residues.

This chain uses TRBV29-1 with TRBJ2-7; TRBD1 matches at 7 bases. The CDR3 loop spans 14 amino acids. Trimming took 1 base from V and 2 from J; bases not matched to a gene: 5. CDR1 is SQVTM and CDR2 is ANQGSEA in the germline V gene. The chain's CDR3 is CSVEAPGQPYEQYF. DNA for the CDR3: TGCAGCGTTGAAGCCCCGGGACAGCCCTACGAGCAGTACTTC.

This clone was observed a few times. This chain joins TRBV19 and TRBJ1-1; D might be TRBD1 (6 bases). This CDR3 has 12 residues. Germline loops: CDR1 LNHDA, CDR2 SQIVND (reference sequence). Trimming stripped 4 bases from V and 7 bases from J, with 10 bases between. Written as DNA, the CDR3 is TGTGCCAGTAGTAAGCACAGGGATGAAGCTTTCTTT. It is translated as CASSKHRDEAFF.

This chain uses TRBV7-9 with TRBJ2-1; D possibly corresponds to TRBD2 (6 bases). This CDR3 is built from 18 residues. Germline V gives CDR1 SEHNR, CDR2 FQNEAQ (reference sequence). V lost 4 bases, J lost 4 bases, and 23 bases lay in between. DNA for the CDR3: TGTGCCAGCAGCTACCGAGGCGCACTAGCCCTAATTTACAATGAGCAGTTCTTC. Translating gives CASSYRGALALIYNEQFF.

The V call is TRBV6-4, the J call TRBJ2-3; tentatively, D is TRBD2 (5 bases). Germline V lookup: CDR1 MRHNA, CDR2 SNTAGT. The CDR3 totals 13 residues. With 10 bases removed from V and 2 bases from J, the gap between germline ends came to 13 bases. Written as DNA, the CDR3 is TGTGCCACCGCCGGAGGAGACACAGATACGCAGTATTTT. This translates into CATAGGDTDTQYF.

The chain carries TRBV27 and TRBJ2-4, with D tentatively TRBD1 (6 bases). The CDR3 runs to 14 residues. V was clipped by 6 bases and J by 2 bases, with 11 bases between them. Per the germline V gene, CDR1 is MNHEY and CDR2 is SMNVEV (reference sequence). The CDR3 reads CASSQDSTKNIQYF. CDR3 coding DNA: TGTGCCAGCAGCCAGGACAGTACCAAAAACATTCAGTACTTC.

The gene calls are TRBV20-1 and TRBJ1-2; D is unresolved. V was trimmed by 3 bases and J by 2 bases, leaving 13 bases between them. The germline CDR1 and CDR2 sequences are DFQATT and SNEGSKA (reference sequence). The CDR3 contains 14 residues. CDR3 loop: CSASLGRGNYGYTF. The DNA for the CDR3 is TGCAGTGCTAGTTTGGGTCGAGGAAACTATGGCTACACCTTC.

The chain has TRBV7-8 and TRBJ1-5, with 8 positions matching TRBD1. The CDR3 spans 16 residues. V lost 2 bases and J lost 1; bases outside the gene matches: 4. CDR1 is SGHVS and CDR2 is FQNEAQ in the germline V gene. In DNA form, the CDR3 reads TGTGCCAGCAGCTTACGACAGGGGTTGAGCAATCAGCCCCAGCATTTT. Translated: CASSLRQGLSNQPQHF.

This clone showed up just a few times. This chain connects TRBV19 to TRBJ1-1, with 8 bases that match TRBD1. Per the germline V gene, CDR1 is LNHDA and CDR2 is SQIVND (reference sequence). Germline trimming cut 5 bases from V and 5 bases from J; bases unmatched to any gene: 13. The CDR3 covers 16 residues. This CDR3 reads CASSSNRGSFRTEAFF. DNA for the CDR3: TGTGCCAGTAGTTCAAACAGGGGGTCTTTCCGGACTGAAGCTTTCTTT.

This clone showed up just once. The gene calls are TRBV5-8 and TRBJ2-5; TRBD1 matches at 9 bases. CDR3 length: 15 amino acids. V was pared by 3 bases and J by 2 bases, with 5 bases of the junction left unmatched. Germline V gene sequence: CDR1 SGHTS, CDR2 YDEGEE. CDR3 amino acids: CASSSGQGHQETQYF. The CDR3 DNA reads TGTGCCAGCAGCTCGGGACAGGGCCATCAAGAGACCCAGTACTTC.

By share, this clone counts as large (0.1 to 1%). V and J are TRBV30 and TRBJ1-2; 9 nucleotides match TRBD1. This CDR3 is 13 amino acids long. CDR1 and CDR2 (germline): GTSNPN, SVGIG (reference sequence). J was trimmed by 8 bases and V by 5 bases; bases with no gene match: 9. The chain's CDR3 is CAWSGTGSGGYTF. CDR3 DNA sequence: TGTGCCTGGTCCGGGACAGGGTCTGGAGGCTACACCTTC.

The chain is built from TRBV3-1 (or the pseudogene TRBV3-2) and TRBJ1-3; D gene uncertain. Trimming shortened V by 4 bases and J by 3 bases, and 13 bases separated the two germline ends. In germline, CDR1 is LGHDT, CDR2 YNNKEL (reference sequence). The CDR3 spans 15 residues. DNA for the CDR3: TGTGCCAGCAGCCTTCGTGAGGGCCGTGGAAACACCATATATTTT. Residues: CASSLREGRGNTIYF.

V and J are TRBV10-1 and TRBJ2-2, with D hard to call. The V end lost 0 bases, the J end lost 5 bases, and 7 bases lay between the germline ends. Germline CDR1 and CDR2: WNHNN and SYGVQD (reference sequence). The CDR3 is 14 residues long. The CDR3 nucleotides are TGCGCCAGCAGTGAGTCAGACAATACCGGGGAGCTGTTTTTT. Translated: CASSESDNTGELFF.

This chain joins TRBV27 and TRBJ2-7, with TRBD1 identical over 10 bases. Losses at the gene ends were 0 bases for V and 3 bases for J; bases not matched to a gene: 2. The germline gives CDR1 MNHEY, CDR2 SMNVEV (reference sequence). The CDR3 runs to 15 residues. This CDR3 reads CASSLSGTGVYEQYF. The CDR3 DNA reads as TGTGCCAGCAGTTTATCAGGGACAGGGGTCTACGAGCAGTACTTC.

This clone has more than one count but fewer than ten. J is TRBJ1-3 and V is TRBV3-1 (or the pseudogene TRBV3-2), with a possible D match to TRBD1 (5 bases). The length of the CDR3 is 16 residues. Germline V gives CDR1 LGHDT, CDR2 YNNKEL (reference sequence). V was clipped by 2 bases and J by 0 bases, with 11 bases between them. The CDR3 here is CASSQYRDVSGNTIYF. In DNA, the CDR3 is TGTGCCAGCAGCCAATACCGGGACGTCTCTGGAAACACCATATATTTT.

Here the CDR3 reads CASSYSEGGDTQYF. The CDR3 DNA reads as TGTGCCAGCAGTTACTCTGAGGGTGGGGATACGCAGTATTTT. This chain uses TRBV6-5 with TRBJ2-3, with TRBD2 as a possible D gene (5 bases). Germline V gene lookup returns CDR1 MNHEY and CDR2 SVGAGI. V lost 0 bases and J lost 6, with 10 bases in between. The CDR3 contains 14 residues.

The chain combines TRBV9 with TRBJ2-7; TRBD1 agrees at 7 bases. Germline values: CDR1 SGDLS, CDR2 YYNGEE. The CDR3 consists of 16 residues. V shed 4 bases and J 0 bases; nucleotides not matched to a gene: 10. CDR3 loop: CASSPQGEGVSYEQYF. Here the CDR3 DNA reads TGTGCCAGCAGCCCCCAGGGGGAAGGCGTCTCCTACGAGCAGTACTTC.